These 7 T cell receptor beta chains originate from one sample sequenced in a study of T cells in Graves' hyperthyroidism and ophthalmopathy. RNA transcripts yielded amplified TCR beta CDR3 regions. HTBI primers were used for first-round RT-PCR of the TCR CDR3. Each CDR3 protein gets one entry after TCRdb re-called the multiplex PCR reads with MiXCR. The sample includes around 620,000 distinct CDR3 sequences, more than 13% of them seen just once. Sequencing was performed on blood. The receptors were gathered from a woman younger than 30 with Graves' ophthalmopathy.

Only a few counts were recorded for this clonotype. This chain's CDR3 is CATTRGLADEQFF. For the CDR3, the DNA is TGTGCCACCACACGGGGACTAGCGGACGAGCAGTTCTTC. The V and J genes are TRBV5-4 and TRBJ2-1; 11 bases are a match to TRBD2. Germline V gives CDR1 SGHNT, CDR2 YYREEE (reference sequence). The CDR3 length is 13 residues. Trimming removed 9 bases from V and 10 bases from J; junction bases left unmatched: 9.

This clonotype was seen repeatedly, ten times or more. The V gene is TRBV7-9, the J gene TRBJ2-3; either TRBD1 or TRBD2 may fit D (5 bases each). V gave up 2 bases and J gave up 0 bases, with 9 bases separating them. CDR3 length equals 15 residues. Germline V gene sequence: CDR1 SEHNR, CDR2 FQNEAQ (reference sequence). In DNA, the CDR3 is TGTGCCAGCAGCTTACCGGGGCCCAGCACAGATACGCAGTATTTT. The encoded protein is CASSLPGPSTDTQYF.

This clonotype was found many times. J is TRBJ1-4 and V is TRBV5-1; possible D gene TRBD1, 6 bases. The CDR3 covers 14 residues. Germline lookup yields CDR1 SGHRS and CDR2 YFSETQ. Trimming shortened V by 2 bases and J by 5 bases, and 10 bases separated the two germline ends. The CDR3 DNA reads TGCGCCAGCAGCTTAGAGGACAGCAATGAAAAACTGTTTTTT. The encoded protein is CASSLEDSNEKLFF.

This clonotype was seen many times. The DNA for the CDR3 is TGTGCCAGCAGTTTAAGAAATCCGACAGGGGGGGTCGGGGAGCTGTTTTTT. This gives the protein CASSLRNPTGGVGELFF. V gene TRBV28 combines with J gene TRBJ2-2, with 9 positions matching TRBD1. Germline V CDR1 and CDR2: MDHEN, SYDVKM. Trimming cost V 2 bases and J 7 bases; bases outside gene matches: 11. The CDR3 is 17 residues long.

This clonotype was picked up many times. The rearrangement joins TRBV3-1 to TRBJ2-7; 7 bases are a match to TRBD1. Per germline, CDR1 LGHDT and CDR2 YNNKEL (reference sequence). The V and J ends lost 7 bases and 7 bases, in that order; junction bases with no gene match: 10. This CDR3 spans 13 amino acids. The DNA for the CDR3 is TGTGCCAGCAACATATTGGGACAGCCGGAGCAGTACTTC. It translates to CASNILGQPEQYF.

This clonotype was found many times. The gene calls are TRBV12-3 or TRBV12-4 and TRBJ2-7, with D perhaps assigned TRBD1 or TRBD2 (5 bases each). V was trimmed by 3 bases and J by 0 bases, leaving 15 bases between them. This CDR3 region has 16 residues. CDR3 region: CASSFAPGRGSYEQYF. As DNA, the CDR3 is TGTGCCAGCAGTTTTGCGCCGGGACGGGGCTCCTACGAGCAGTACTTC.

This clonotype was counted a few times. The chain carries TRBV3-1 and TRBJ2-1, with TRBD2 identical over 15 bases. The germline gives CDR1 LGHDT, CDR2 YNNKEL (reference sequence). After removal of 0 bases from V and 4 bases from J, the junction contained 4 bases not matched to a gene. This CDR3 has 18 residues. The CDR3 sequence: CASSQDRTSGRGYNEQFF. CDR3 DNA sequence: TGTGCCAGCAGCCAAGATAGGACTAGCGGGAGGGGGTACAATGAGCAGTTCTTC.